This TCR beta chain was retrieved from a study of T cells in Graves' hyperthyroidism and ophthalmopathy. TCR beta CDR3 regions were amplified from RNA. With the HTBI primer set, the TCR CDR3 went through a first round of RT-PCR. Using its own MiXCR run on the multiplex PCR reads, TCRdb lists one record per CDR3 protein. The sample consists of 500,000 or so distinct CDR3 sequences, roughly 17% of them appearing once. The CDR3 length is 14 residues. From germline, CDR1 is DFQATT and CDR2 SNEGSKA (reference sequence). Trimming pared 3 bases from V and 0 bases from J, leaving 9 bases between. This clonotype was seen ten or more times. It was uncontrolled infection, other autoimmune disease, pregnancy or lactation that excluded patients.

This chain uses TRBV20-1 with TRBJ1-5; a possible D gene is TRBD1 (5 bases). This clonotype was obtained from a woman aged 18-29 years with Graves' ophthalmopathy. Sequencing used blood. CDR3: CSASGGLSNQPQHF. The CDR3 DNA is TGCAGTGCTAGTGGGGGACTTAGCAATCAGCCCCAGCATTTT.